A selection of T cell receptor beta chains follows, all from one sample in a study of control samples from healthy donors and cancer patients. Sequenced by immunoSEQ multiplex PCR; TCRdb stores in-frame clones only, minus some. There are about 120,000 clones in the sample; roughly 92% occur only once, and less than 7% lies in the top ten. Sequencing was performed on blood. The receptors stem from a young man in good health. Both conserved end residues are part of each CDR3. Each record gives: D gene, clone size, J gene, V gene, CDR3 protein, CDR3 DNA. D genes are given only for firm matches. Clone size is given for some rows only: seen once, a few or many times, or a class if the clone is expanded.

-	-	TRBJ2-1	TRBV6-6	CASSDPTGEQFF	TGTGCCAGCAGTGACCCTACGGGTGAGCAGTTCTTC
-	-	TRBJ1-1	TRBV9	CASSVDPSGGRTEAFF	TGTGCCAGCAGCGTAGACCCCTCGGGCGGGCGAACTGAAGCTTTCTTT
TRBD1	-	TRBJ2-5	TRBV5-1	CASSLQGQGQETQYF	TGCGCCAGCAGCTTACAAGGACAGGGGCAAGAGACCCAGTACTTC
TRBD1	once	TRBJ1-2	TRBV5-1	CASSFRDRGYGYTF	TGCGCCAGCAGCTTCCGGGACAGGGGGTATGGCTACACCTTC
-	-	TRBJ1-5	TRBV30	CAWSDQGNQPQHF	TGTGCCTGGAGTGACCAGGGGAATCAGCCCCAGCATTTT
-	few	TRBJ1-1	TRBV10-1	CARPIATEAFF	TGCGCCAGGCCGATTGCCACTGAAGCTTTCTTT
-	-	TRBJ1-3	TRBV9	CASSSEWGASNTIYF	TGTGCCAGCAGCTCTGAATGGGGGGCGAGTAACACCATATATTTT
TRBD1	-	TRBJ2-5	TRBV9	CASSGTGRTLETQYF	TGTGCCAGCAGTGGGACAGGGAGGACCCTGGAGACCCAGTACTTC
-	-	TRBJ2-7	TRBV6-5	CASSHRYEQYF	TGTGCCAGCAGTCATCGTTACGAGCAGTACTTC
-	-	TRBJ2-2	TRBV11-2	CASSSNTGELFF	TGTGCCAGCAGCTCAAACACCGGGGAGCTGTTTTTT
-	-	TRBJ1-4	TRBV3-1/TRBV3-2	CASSFGDGAGGFF	-
-	-	TRBJ2-1	TRBV5-1	CASSLAISDNEQFF	TGCGCCAGCAGCTTGGCCATCTCGGACAATGAGCAGTTCTTC
-	-	TRBJ2-3	TRBV2	CASGRGGGHTDTQYF	TGTGCCAGCGGCCGAGGTGGGGGGCATACAGATACGCAGTATTTT
-	-	TRBJ1-4	TRBV2	CASSSNTNEKLFF	TGTGCCAGCAGCAGTAACACTAATGAAAAACTGTTTTTT
-	-	TRBJ1-6	TRBV27	CASSLWAGARGNSPLHF	TGTGCCAGCAGTTTATGGGCAGGGGCTAGAGGTAATTCACCCCTCCACTTT
-	-	TRBJ2-2	TRBV29-1	CSLRGVTGELFF	TGCAGCCTTAGGGGGGTCACCGGGGAGCTGTTTTTT
TRBD1	-	TRBJ2-3	TRBV19	CASSSRTGEKTDTQYF	TGTGCCAGTAGTAGTCGGACAGGGGAAAAGACAGATACGCAGTATTTT
-	-	TRBJ1-1	TRBV21-1	CASSKTRDYEAFF	TGTGCCAGCAGCAAAACTCGGGACTATGAAGCTTTCTTT
-	once	TRBJ2-2	TRBV7-2	CASSRVDTGELFF	TGTGCCAGCAGCCGTGTGGACACCGGGGAGCTGTTTTTT
-	-	TRBJ2-2	TRBV9	CASSVGLGPNTGLLFF	TGTGCCAGCAGCGTAGGATTGGGGCCGAACACCGGGTTGCTGTTTTTT
-	-	TRBJ2-2	TRBV2	CASSRWNTGELFF	TGTGCCAGCAGTAGGTGGAACACCGGGGAGCTGTTTTTT
-	-	TRBJ1-5	TRBV9	CASSDRGNQPQHF	TGTGCCAGCAGCGACAGGGGCAATCAGCCCCAGCATTTT
TRBD1	-	TRBJ1-2	TRBV4-1	CASSQVSQGAISPYGYTF	TGCGCCAGCAGCCAAGTTTCCCAGGGGGCGATTTCCCCTTATGGCTACACCTTC
-	-	TRBJ2-3	TRBV4-2	CASSPRASILTDTQYF	TGTGCCAGCAGCCCCCGGGCCTCGATTCTCACAGATACGCAGTATTTT
-	few	TRBJ2-2	TRBV4-1	CASSQDGLVSGELFF	TGCGCCAGCAGCCAAGATGGCCTAGTTAGCGGGGAGCTGTTTTTT
-	-	TRBJ2-1	TRBV12-3/TRBV12-4	CASSRSGNEQFF	TGTGCCAGCAGCCGTTCGGGTAATGAGCAGTTCTTC
-	few	TRBJ1-2	TRBV15	CATSRDDYEGYIF	TGTGCCACCAGCAGAGATGATTATGAGGGCTATATCTTC
TRBD1	-	TRBJ1-4	TRBV5-1	CASSLGQGATNEKLFF	TGCGCCAGCAGCCTAGGACAGGGTGCAACTAATGAAAAACTGTTTTTT